This entry describes one T cell receptor beta chain. The clone's antigen remains unknown. It has no much larger one-base neighbor in the sample; base qualities were not kept. The data belong to a study of cytomegalovirus exposure and HLA in healthy donors (dated by TCRdb to the late 2010s). Study-wide context: In an earlier analysis of fewer than 750 of the donors, 276 Gb of sequence data and some 100 million unique TCR beta sequences from about 179 million T cells were reported. Of the roughly 410 genotyped donors, 70% to 90% were placed in the genetic ancestry cluster associated with self-reported Caucasian donors. The study combined high-throughput TCR immunosequencing, statistical association of individual TCRs with disease status, and machine learning to predict cytomegalovirus infection status. Typing coverage varied by locus: 629-630 donors for A, B, C, DRB1 and DQB1; approximately 500 for DQA1; 600 to 610 for DPA1; 450 to 480 for DPB1. Approximately 330 gigabases of sequencing data and approximately 92 million unique TCR sequences made up an early release that covered nearly 650 HLA-typed donors. The study used immunosequencing to profile the T cell repertoires of 600 to 850 subjects and linked those repertoires to cytomegalovirus serostatus. The later analysis used no new phenotypic data to find candidate immune exposures, relying instead on TCR beta sequences and their occurrence across donors. Genome-wide SNP genotypes for about 55% of the roughly 670 donors were used in a later genetic analysis, which treated that subset as a discovery cohort. All discovery cohort repertoires had been generated on a single sequencing platform. Four or five DR-DQ haplotypes were treated as single units for association and clustering because of strong linkage in the cohort. To study patterns of TCR occurrence, a later analysis re-analyzed previously published TCR beta repertoires from 600 to 750 donors and added high-resolution HLA genotyping. Both class I and class II loci were covered by HLA typing, at four-digit resolution. Across 300 to 500 genotyped donors of the cohort, an average of about 240,000 unique TCR beta nucleotide sequences per donor were sequenced, and around 20% of those sequences were non-productive. An earlier analysis of a few hundred of the donors applied high-throughput TCR beta sequencing to assess whether each TCR beta V gene segment acted as functional or pseudogenic. Along with the roughly 710-subject first cohort, a separate validation cohort of over a hundred different subjects was used. The study was designed to test whether signatures of past pathogen exposure could be identified by cataloging public T cell receptors. Donor age, sex, ethnicity and CMV serostatus were compiled together with the repertoire data.

The CDR3, cysteine through phenylalanine, is 14 amino acids long. The sequence is cut down to CDR3 DNA, 42 bases in frame from base 1. For CDR1 and CDR2, the germline V gene lists MDHEN and SYDVKM. Cut back by 5 bases and 1 base, the V and J ends lie 12 bases apart. The cohort consisted of 666 healthy bone marrow donors. At the time of sampling, all cohort members were nominally healthy, though unrecorded immune exposures were likely present. The donor was CMV seropositive and belonged to the group of 250 to 300 seropositive cohort members. Every donor gave a peripheral blood sample, and the peripheral blood mononuclear cells from that sample were used for TCR beta sequencing. Genomic DNA extraction from the blood cell samples was performed with the Qiagen DNeasy Blood Extraction Kit. The library was made by the immunoSEQ multiplex PCR assay. A mixture of 60 forward primers for TCR Vbeta segments and 13 reverse primers for TCR Jbeta segments was used in the multiplex PCR. The CDR3 region of rearranged TCR beta genes was amplified from genomic DNA by a multiplex PCR assay. On the Illumina HiSeq System, the amplified TCR beta libraries were sequenced as 87-base-pair reads. In the original analysis: In a later analysis, tens of millions of unique TCR beta chains were counted across the 500 to 850 repertoires, and approximately 9.9 million of these chains were shared by at least two donors. To remove PCR and sequencing errors, raw reads were error-corrected and collapsed into unique sequences using a nearest-neighbor algorithm that merged closely related sequences. To assign V, D and J gene segments, CDR3 sequences were aligned to IMGT reference sequences. For a sequence to be retained, at least a six-nucleotide match to both a V gene segment and a J gene segment was required. A rearrangement was called productive if the CDR3 had no stop codons and remained in frame with V and J, and every other rearrangement was called non-productive. Following IMGT convention, CDR3 was defined as the stretch from the second conserved V-encoded cysteine to the conserved J-encoded phenylalanine. Sequences without an unambiguous match to a single V gene segment were excluded from the earlier analysis of 450 to 750 of the donors. An earlier analysis of 500 to 600 of the donors classified V segments as functional when productive rearrangements were above 56.7% and as segregating when the standard deviation between donors was above 5%. A statistical classification framework was built for diagnosing cytomegalovirus status from the catalog of TCR beta chain sequences. V and J gene assignment, in a later analysis, came from comparing TCR nucleotide sequences with IMGT/GENE-DB human TR gene sequences. Using the TCRdist pipeline, a later analysis assigned CDR3 sequences along with most-parsimonious VDJ recombination scenarios. In a later analysis, every TCR beta chain was defined by the combination of its CDR3 amino acid sequence and its V-gene family, and reads without a unique V-gene family were dropped. In a later analysis, some 600 highly shared, low-generation-probability nucleotide sequences were removed to address suspected cross-contamination and a sequencing artifact. In a later analysis, a clonal expansion index was calculated for each public chain from normalized within-repertoire ranks of inferred template counts. Generation probabilities in a later analysis came from a VDJ recombination model fitted to out-of-frame rearrangements, and those results were checked against IGoR. A later analysis scored TCR-TCR, TCR-HLA and TCR-CMV co-occurrence with hypergeometric tests, applying a repertoire-size bias correction to TCR pairs. To estimate false discovery rates, a later analysis permuted the HLA or CMV assignments 20 times. A later analysis grouped co-occurring TCRs with DBSCAN, adding TCRdist sequence similarity when clustering within HLA-allele-positive subsets. Repertoires with fewer than 30,000 or more than 120,000 public chains, plus five repertoires with anomalous nucleotide sharing, were excluded from co-occurrence clustering. The source is immuneACCESS, and TCRdb retained only in-frame sequences with V and J called. Part of the clones is not carried over; for the studies checked, unresolved V genes explain less than half of this, and the remainder is unexplained. V and J calls and clone size are those listed in that table; D and trimming were worked out from the DNA. This sample is represented by 89,000 or so clones; about four fifths of them were singletons. Of the sample, 5.6% is held by the ten largest clones.

General conclusions and limits of the study: Specific HLA alleles were associated with roughly 16,000 TCR beta sequences at a false discovery rate of 0.05 in a later analysis. In a later analysis, several top co-occurrence clusters were reported to appear linked to parvovirus B19, influenza, CMV and Epstein-Barr virus. A later analysis found that HLA-associated TCR beta chains were more clonally expanded and had lower generation probabilities than equally common non-associated chains. The authors suggested that the approach could potentially be generalized to other disease states and immunological phenotypes. Because counts were too low, about 18 rarely observed V segments, including chromosome 9 orphons, were excluded from the earlier analysis of a few hundred of the donors. Only TCR beta chains were sequenced in this cohort, and the absence of alpha or paired-chain data limited detectable features. Roughly uniform sequencing depth across donors was assumed in presence/absence analyses, although this assumption may not hold. Most TCR sequences were seen in very few donors, while some public TCRs were found in many individuals. In a later analysis, TCR association rates were found to vary across HLA loci, with the most associated TCRs seen for DRB1 alleles and the fewest for HLA-C alleles. A cluster of highly shared sequence variants was judged likely to represent a technical artifact of the sequencing pipeline. In an earlier analysis of about 600 of the donors, most TCR beta V segments appeared in productive rearrangements about 87% or about 30% of the time, broadly matching IMGT annotations. Cytomegalovirus status was reported to be diagnosed by the classifier with high specificity and sensitivity in both the original and validation cohorts. In vitro tests confirmed that a few of the cytomegalovirus-associated TCR beta chains recognize cytomegalovirus antigens. HLA typing was unavailable for some donors at each locus, so association tests used only the typed subset. In the study, approximately 160 TCR beta chains were listed as associated with cytomegalovirus. A later genetic analysis reported fewer N-insertions in productive TCRs among donors in an Asian-associated ancestry cluster than the roughly 690-donor mean. A later analysis found that most CMV-associated TCR beta chains appeared HLA-restricted, with HLA associations seemingly driven largely by CMV exposure. Linkage disequilibrium might explain the correlated functional status among segregating V segments, but an unknown experimental factor could not be ruled out. Some IMGT-functional V segments, including TRBV6-2 and TRBV6-3, could not be distinguished by the 87-base-pair reads and were therefore excluded. V-gene and J-gene trimming of TCR beta chains was associated with a missense DCLRE1C variant in a later genetic analysis, and the association was replicated in an independent cohort. Assigning TCR associations to individual alleles was difficult when HLA alleles, especially DR and DQ, strongly co-occurred. A further reported finding was that TCR beta sequences accurately predicted the HLA-A and HLA-B alleles for most subjects in the first cohort. The only immune exposure information available for the cohort was CMV serostatus.

Input material: PBMCs. The sequence links TRBV28 to TRBJ2-7, and TRBD1 may be the D gene, going by 6 matching bases. The TCR originated in a woman in her late teens or twenties in good health and CMV-seropositive. This receptor carries the CDR3 CASSSDRLSYEQYF. At the DNA level, the sequence is TGTGCCAGCAGTAGCGACAGGTTATCCTACGAGCAGTACTTC.